Following are 8 T cell receptor beta chains from one sample sequenced in a study of early T cells in non-severe SARS-CoV-2 infection. TCRdb analysed the 5' RACE reads with MiXCR anew, one entry per CDR3 protein. The table has around 53,000 distinct CDR3 sequences, roughly 10% seen once; the top ten hold roughly a tenth. Sequencing input: whole blood. The receptors derive from an adult who was a healthcare worker with PCR-confirmed SARS-CoV-2 infection or an uninfected control (not recorded which).

This clonotype was seen more than once but under ten times. The chain couples TRBV6-6 to TRBJ1-4; 7 positions agree with TRBD1. CDR1 and CDR2 (germline): MNHNY, SVGAGI (reference sequence). The CDR3 loop spans 15 amino acids. The trim removed 1 base at V and 4 bases at J, leaving 3 bases unmatched. The DNA of the CDR3 is TGTGCCAGCAGTTACTTGTGGGACAGTAATGAAAAACTGTTTTTT. It yields the protein CASSYLWDSNEKLFF.

There are a few counts of this clonotype. This chain connects TRBV9 to TRBJ2-7; D is uncertain. The ends were cut back, 0 bases at V and 0 bases at J, with 13 bases in the middle. Germline values: CDR1 SGDLS, CDR2 YYNGEE. CDR3 size: 16 residues. CDR3: CASSVEMRSNSYEQYF. The CDR3 region has the DNA TGTGCCAGCAGCGTAGAAATGAGAAGCAACTCCTACGAGCAGTACTTC.

This clonotype showed up many times. V usage is TRBV18 and J usage is TRBJ2-3; the D is unclear. The V gene lost 1 base and the J gene lost 4 bases, with 12 bases spanning the gap. This CDR3 is 15 amino acids long. The germline gives CDR1 KGHSH, CDR2 LQKENI. The CDR3, as DNA: TGTGCCAGCTCACCACTACCGGGTACTGCAGATACGCAGTATTTT. As protein: CASSPLPGTADTQYF.

This clonotype was seen many times. This chain connects TRBV3-1 to TRBJ2-7, with no clear D. Germline values: CDR1 LGHDT, CDR2 YNNKEL (reference sequence). The CDR3 has 12 residues. The germline V and J ends were trimmed by 0 bases and 3 bases, with 3 bases remaining between them. CDR3 region: CASSQDRYEQYF. CDR3 nucleotides: TGTGCCAGCAGCCAAGATCGCTACGAGCAGTACTTC.

This clonotype came up many times. V and J are TRBV6-1 and TRBJ2-1, with 7 bases lining up with TRBD2. In germline, CDR1 is MNHNS, CDR2 SASEGT. This CDR3 has 13 amino acids. V was clipped by 4 bases and J by 7 bases; unmatched bases: 4. The CDR3 reads CASSGWGGNEQFF. For the CDR3, the DNA is TGTGCCAGCAGTGGCTGGGGGGGGAATGAGCAGTTCTTC.

This clonotype was picked up a small number of times. One junction end disagrees with the germline gene, perhaps due to a read error. J is TRBJ2-5 and V is TRBV7-7; perhaps TRBD2 as D (7 bases). The CDR3 length is 15 residues. Germline CDR1 SSHAT, CDR2 FNYEAQ (reference sequence). This CDR3 is CASSFLGGGGETQYF. CDR3 DNA: TGTGCTAGCAGCTTTCTAGGGGGGGGAGGCGAGACCCAGTACTTC.

There are many counts of this clonotype. This sequence joins TRBV28 and TRBJ2-2; D is unresolved. The CDR3 covers 12 residues. Trimming cost V 5 bases and J 5 bases, with 6 bases left between them. Germline V gene data show CDR1 as MDHEN and CDR2 as SYDVKM. CDR3 DNA sequence: TGTGCCAGCAGTGTAAGAACCGGGGAGCTGTTTTTT. Amino acid sequence: CASSVRTGELFF.

The chain carries TRBV20-1 and TRBJ2-7, with TRBD2 matching over 12 bases. Germline CDR1 reads DFQATT; CDR2 reads SNEGSKA (reference sequence). V was pared by 1 base and J by 2 bases, with 3 bases of the junction left unmatched. There are 15 residues in the CDR3. The CDR3 DNA is TGCAGTGCTAGAGCCCCTAGCGGGGGGGCCTACGAGCAGTACTTC. Its translation: CSARAPSGGAYEQYF.